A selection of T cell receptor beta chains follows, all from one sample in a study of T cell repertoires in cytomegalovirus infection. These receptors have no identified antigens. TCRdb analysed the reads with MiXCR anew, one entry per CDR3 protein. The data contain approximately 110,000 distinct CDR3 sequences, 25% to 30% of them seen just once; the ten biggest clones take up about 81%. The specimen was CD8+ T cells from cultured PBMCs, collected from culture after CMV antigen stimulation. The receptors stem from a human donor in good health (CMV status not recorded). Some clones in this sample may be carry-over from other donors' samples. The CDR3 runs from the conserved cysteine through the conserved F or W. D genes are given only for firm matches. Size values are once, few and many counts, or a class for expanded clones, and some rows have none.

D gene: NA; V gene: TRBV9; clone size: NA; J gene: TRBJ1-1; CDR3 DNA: TGTGCCAGCAGCGTACAAAGAGGGGTGAACACTGAAGCTTTCTTT; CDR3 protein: CASSVQRGVNTEAFF
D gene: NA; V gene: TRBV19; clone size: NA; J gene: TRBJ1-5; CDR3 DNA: TGTGCCAGTAGTAGGGGGCAGGGAAGGAATCAGCCCCAGCATTTT; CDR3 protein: CASSRGQGRNQPQHF
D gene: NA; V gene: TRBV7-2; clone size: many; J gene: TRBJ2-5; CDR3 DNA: TGTGCCAGCAGCTTATCGGAGACCCAGTACTTC; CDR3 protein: CASSLSETQYF
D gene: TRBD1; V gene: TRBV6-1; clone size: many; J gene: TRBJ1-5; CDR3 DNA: TGTGCCAGCAGTGAAGTTTTTACAGGGGGTAGCAATCAGCCCCAGCATTTT; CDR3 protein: CASSEVFTGGSNQPQHF
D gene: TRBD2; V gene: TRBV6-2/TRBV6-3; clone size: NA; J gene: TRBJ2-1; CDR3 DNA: TGTGCCAGCAGTCCGCCTTGGGCTAGCGGGTACAATGAGCAGTTCTTC; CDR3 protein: CASSPPWASGYNEQFF
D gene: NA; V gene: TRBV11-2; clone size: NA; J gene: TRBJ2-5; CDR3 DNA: TGTGCCAGCAGCTTAGATAGGCTTGGTGCAGGGCAAGAGACCCAGTACTTC; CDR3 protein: CASSLDRLGAGQETQYF
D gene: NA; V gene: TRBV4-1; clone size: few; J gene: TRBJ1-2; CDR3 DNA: TGCGCCAGCAGCCAAGATCCCGGGGCCATGGGTTCCTATGGCTACACCTTC; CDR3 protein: CASSQDPGAMGSYGYTF
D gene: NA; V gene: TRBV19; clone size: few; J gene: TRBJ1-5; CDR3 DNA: TGTGCCAGTAGACCCTCAGGGTATAGCAATCAGCCCCAGCATTTT; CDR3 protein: CASRPSGYSNQPQHF
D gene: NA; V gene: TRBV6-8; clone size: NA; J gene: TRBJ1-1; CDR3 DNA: TGTGCCAGCAGCCTATACCTCGGGCGCTGGGACACTGAAGCTTTCTTT; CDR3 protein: CASSLYLGRWDTEAFF
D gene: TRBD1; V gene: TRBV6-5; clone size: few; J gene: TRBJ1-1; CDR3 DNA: TGTGCCAGCAGTTACTCGGGACAGGTGAACACTGAAGCTTTCTTT; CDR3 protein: CASSYSGQVNTEAFF
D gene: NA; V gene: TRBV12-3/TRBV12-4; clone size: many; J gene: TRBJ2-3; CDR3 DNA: TGTGCCAGCAGTTTTGGGGGGTCCGATACGCAGTATTTT; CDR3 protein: CASSFGGSDTQYF
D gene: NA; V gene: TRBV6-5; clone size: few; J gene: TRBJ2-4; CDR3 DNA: TGTGCCAGCAGTTACTCGTCGCCGGGGAACATTCAGTACTTC; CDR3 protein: CASSYSSPGNIQYF
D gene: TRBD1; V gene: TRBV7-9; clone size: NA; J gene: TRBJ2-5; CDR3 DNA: TGTGCCAGCAGCGACCGGGACAGGGGCTATCAAGAGACCCAGTACTTC; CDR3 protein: CASSDRDRGYQETQYF
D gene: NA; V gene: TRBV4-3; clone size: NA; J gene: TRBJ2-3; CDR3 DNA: TGCGCCAGCAGCCACCAGGGCGGGGGCCTGGAAGATACGCAGTATTTT; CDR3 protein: CASSHQGGGLEDTQYF
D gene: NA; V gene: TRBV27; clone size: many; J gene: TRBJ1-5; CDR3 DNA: TGTGCCAGCCAGGACTTCTATAGCAATCAGCCCCAGCATTTT; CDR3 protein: CASQDFYSNQPQHF
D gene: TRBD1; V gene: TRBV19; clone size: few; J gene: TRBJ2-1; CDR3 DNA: TGTGCCACCGCCTCGCCGGGACAGGGAAAGGATGAGCAGTTCTTC; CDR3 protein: CATASPGQGKDEQFF
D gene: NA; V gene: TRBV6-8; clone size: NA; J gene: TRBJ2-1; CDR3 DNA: TGTGCCAGCAGCTCCCTTAGCTCGAGCTCCTACAATGAGCAGTTCTTC; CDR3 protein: CASSSLSSSSYNEQFF
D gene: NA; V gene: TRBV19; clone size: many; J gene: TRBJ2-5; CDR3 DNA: NA; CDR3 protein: CASSMIGLSWETQYF
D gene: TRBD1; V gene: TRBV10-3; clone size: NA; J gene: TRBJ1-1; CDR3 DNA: TGTGCCATCAGGGTCCCGGGACAGATGAACACTGAAGCTTTCTTT; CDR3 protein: CAIRVPGQMNTEAFF
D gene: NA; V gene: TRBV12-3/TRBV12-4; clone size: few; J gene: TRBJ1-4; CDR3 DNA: TGTGCCACTAGGCAGGGCGGAAATGAAAAACTGTTTTTT; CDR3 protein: CATRQGGNEKLFF
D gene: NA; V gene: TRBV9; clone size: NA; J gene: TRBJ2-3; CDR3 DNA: TGTGCCAGCAGCGTCCTCGGAAGTACAGATACGCAGTATTTT; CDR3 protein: CASSVLGSTDTQYF
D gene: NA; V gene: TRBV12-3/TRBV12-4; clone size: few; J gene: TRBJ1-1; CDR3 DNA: TGTGCCAGCAGGGAAGTTCCCAGCACTGAAGCTTTCTTT; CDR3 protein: CASREVPSTEAFF
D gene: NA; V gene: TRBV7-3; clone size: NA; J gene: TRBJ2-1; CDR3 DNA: TGTGCCAGCAGCTTAATCATTAATGAGCAGTTCTTC; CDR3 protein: CASSLIINEQFF
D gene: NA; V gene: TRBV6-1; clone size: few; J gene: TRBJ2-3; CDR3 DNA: TGTGCCAGCAGTGAAGCGGAGAGCCGCACAGATACGCAGTATTTT; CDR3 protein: CASSEAESRTDTQYF
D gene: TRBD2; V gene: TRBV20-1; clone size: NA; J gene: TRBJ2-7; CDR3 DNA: TGCAGTGGGAGGACTAGCGGGGGATACGAGCAGTACTTC; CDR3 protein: CSGRTSGGYEQYF
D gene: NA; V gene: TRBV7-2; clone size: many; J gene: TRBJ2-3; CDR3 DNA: TGTGCCAGCAGTCAAGCCGGGGCTCGCACAGATACGCAGTATTTT; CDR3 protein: CASSQAGARTDTQYF
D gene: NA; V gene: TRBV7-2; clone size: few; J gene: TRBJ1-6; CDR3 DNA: TGTGCCAGCCGCCGCTCCTCGGGTGGTTCACCCCTCCACTTT; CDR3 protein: CASRRSSGGSPLHF
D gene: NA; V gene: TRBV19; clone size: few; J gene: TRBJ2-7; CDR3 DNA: TGTGCCAGTAGTATCCGCCCGTTGGGCGAGCAGTACTTC; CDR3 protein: CASSIRPLGEQYF
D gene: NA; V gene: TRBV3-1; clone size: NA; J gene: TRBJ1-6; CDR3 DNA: TGTGCCAGCAGAACGGCAGGCTCCTATAATTCACCCCTCCACTTT; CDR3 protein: CASRTAGSYNSPLHF
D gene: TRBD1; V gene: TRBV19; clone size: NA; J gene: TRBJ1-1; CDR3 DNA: TGTGCCAGTAGTATTGGACAGGGAAAAGGGAACACTGAAGCTTTCTTT; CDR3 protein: CASSIGQGKGNTEAFF
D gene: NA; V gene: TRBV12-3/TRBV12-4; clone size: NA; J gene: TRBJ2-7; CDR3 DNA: TGTGCCAGCAGTTTAGGGACACTGGGGGCCTACGAGCAGTACTTC; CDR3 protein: CASSLGTLGAYEQYF
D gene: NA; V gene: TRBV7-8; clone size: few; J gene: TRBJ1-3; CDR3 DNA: TGTGCCAGCAGCTTAGTAGGGGTCGGAAACACCATATATTTT; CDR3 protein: CASSLVGVGNTIYF
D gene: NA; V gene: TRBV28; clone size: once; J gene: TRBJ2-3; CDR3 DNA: TGTGCCAGCAGTTTATCGGGTGGAGATACGCAGTATTTT; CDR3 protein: CASSLSGGDTQYF
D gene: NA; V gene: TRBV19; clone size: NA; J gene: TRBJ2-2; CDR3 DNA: TGTGCCAGTAGTATGGGGGCCGGGACTTCCACCGGGGAGCTGTTTTTT; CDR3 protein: CASSMGAGTSTGELFF
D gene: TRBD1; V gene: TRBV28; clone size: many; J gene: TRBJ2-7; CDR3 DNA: TGTGCCAGCAGTTTCCTACTGGGGACAGGGGGCTTCACCTACGAGCAGTACTTC; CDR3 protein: CASSFLLGTGGFTYEQYF
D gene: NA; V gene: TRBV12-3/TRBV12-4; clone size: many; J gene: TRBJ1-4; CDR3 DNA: TGTGCCAGCAGTTTCAGGGGTGAAAAACTGTTTTTT; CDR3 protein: CASSFRGEKLFF
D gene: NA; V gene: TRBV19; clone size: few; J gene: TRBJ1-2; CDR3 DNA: TGTGCCAGTAGTATCACAGGGATTGAGTACACCTTC; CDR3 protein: CASSITGIEYTF
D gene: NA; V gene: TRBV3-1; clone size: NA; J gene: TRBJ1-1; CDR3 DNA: TGTGCCAGCAGCCAAGCCTGGGACACCATTGAAGCTTTCTTT; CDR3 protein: CASSQAWDTIEAFF
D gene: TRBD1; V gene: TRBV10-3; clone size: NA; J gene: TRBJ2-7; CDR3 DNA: TGTGCCATCAGCCAACCGGGACAGGGGGCTACCGAGCAGTACTTC; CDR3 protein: CAISQPGQGATEQYF
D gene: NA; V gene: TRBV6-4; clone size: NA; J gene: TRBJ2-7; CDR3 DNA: TGTGCCAGCAGTGCCCACCAGGTCGCCTACGAGCAGTACTTC; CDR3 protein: CASSAHQVAYEQYF
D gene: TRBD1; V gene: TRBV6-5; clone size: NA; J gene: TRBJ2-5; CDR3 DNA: TGTGCCAGCAGAACCGACAGGGGGCAAGAGACCCAGTACTTC; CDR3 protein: CASRTDRGQETQYF
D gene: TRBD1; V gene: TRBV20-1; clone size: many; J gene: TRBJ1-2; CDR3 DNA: TGCAGTGCTTTCCCAGGGGGCGGCGGCTACACCTTC; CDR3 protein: CSAFPGGGGYTF
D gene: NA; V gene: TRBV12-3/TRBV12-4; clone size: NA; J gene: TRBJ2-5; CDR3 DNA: TGTGCCAGCAGTTTCGGCGGGTTGAGGGAGACCCAGTACTTC; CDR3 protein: CASSFGGLRETQYF
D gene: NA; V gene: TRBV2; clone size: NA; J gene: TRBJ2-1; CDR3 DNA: TGTGCCAGCATAGGGGGGATTAATGAGCAGTTCTTC; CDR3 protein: CASIGGINEQFF
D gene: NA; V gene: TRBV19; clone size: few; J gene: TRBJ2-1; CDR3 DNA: TGTGCCAGTAGTATAGGTCAGAACTTCAATGAGCAGTTCTTC; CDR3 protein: CASSIGQNFNEQFF
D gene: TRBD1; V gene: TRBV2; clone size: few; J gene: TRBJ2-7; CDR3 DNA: TGTGCCACCAGGGACAGGATCTACGAGCAGTACTTC; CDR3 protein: CATRDRIYEQYF
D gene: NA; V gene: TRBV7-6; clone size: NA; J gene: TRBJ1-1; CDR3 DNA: TGTGCCAGCAGCTTCCCCCCCTCGGGGCGGCTGAACACTGAAGCTTTCTTT; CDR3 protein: CASSFPPSGRLNTEAFF
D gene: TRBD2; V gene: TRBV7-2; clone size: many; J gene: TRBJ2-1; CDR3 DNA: TGTGCCAGCAGCTTAGGGAGCGGGGGATCCTACAATGAGCAGTTCTTC; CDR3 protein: CASSLGSGGSYNEQFF
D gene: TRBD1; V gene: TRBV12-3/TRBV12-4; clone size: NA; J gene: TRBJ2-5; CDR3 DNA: TGTGCCAGCAGTTTAGCTCAGGGACAGCCTGGGGAGACCCAGTACTTC; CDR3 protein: CASSLAQGQPGETQYF
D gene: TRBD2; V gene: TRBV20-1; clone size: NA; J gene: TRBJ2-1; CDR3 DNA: TGCAGTGCCATCGGGACTAGCGGAAATGAGCAGTTCTTC; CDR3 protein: CSAIGTSGNEQFF